This note documents a single T cell receptor beta chain sequence. Its specificity is unknown. This entry belongs to a study of OX40 agonist ivuxolimab in advanced cancers. Overall study context: Patients in the trial were receiving intravenous ivuxolimab every 2 weeks, at doses of 0.01 to 10 mg/kg. Dose-escalation patients suffered from hepatocellular carcinoma, melanoma, renal cell or head and neck cancer. Of the patients, three showed partial responses, one with hepatocellular carcinoma and two with cutaneous melanoma.

Overall study results and limits: The study found that CD8+ T cells averaged more expanded clones than CD4+.

Using immunoSEQ multiplex PCR, the repertoire was profiled, and TCRdb retains in-frame clones only, with some absent. Among under 80,000 clones listed, about 86% were seen once. Germline V gives CDR1 MNHEY, CDR2 SMNVEV (reference sequence). Unmatched junction bases numbered 4, after V lost 6 bases and J lost 3 bases. The CDR3 totals 13 residues. This chain connects TRBV27 to TRBJ2-7, with 8 bases that match TRBD1. The TCR sequence derives from an adult with an advanced solid tumor such as melanoma, head and neck, liver or kidney cancer. This specimen consisted of CD4+ or CD8+ T cells sorted from blood, obtained in a trial of the OX40 agonist ivuxolimab. Here the CDR3 reads CASRGQGGYEQYF. CDR3 bases: TGTGCCAGCAGAGGACAGGGAGGCTACGAGCAGTACTTC.